One and the same sample provided the 24 T cell receptor beta chains below, sequenced in a study of lymphopenia after photon versus proton radiotherapy (dated by TCRdb to the late 2010s). Library creation used the immunoSEQ multiplex PCR assay. TCRdb obtained this table from immuneACCESS and retained in-frame rearrangements with V and J assigned. These tables miss some clones; where compared with another copy, unresolved V genes account for less than half of the shortfall, and the remainder is unexplained. The sample table records about 26,000 clones; around 85% of these occur just once. The ten largest clones add up to roughly 5.5% of the sample. The starting material was peripheral blood, obtained from a patient treated with photon-based radiotherapy. All receptors derive from a man under 40 with gastric cancer.

The gene calls are TRBV6-5 and TRBJ2-3, with D perhaps TRBD2 (5 bases). CDR1 and CDR2 from the germline V gene are MNHEY and SVGAGI. V lost 4 bases, J lost 3 bases, and 8 bases lay in between. The CDR3 spans 13 residues. The chain's CDR3 is CASSWPGTDTQYF. The CDR3 coding sequence is TGTGCCAGCAGTTGGCCGGGAACAGATACGCAGTATTTT.

The rearrangement uses TRBV19 and TRBJ2-7, with D uncertain. Germline V CDR1 and CDR2: LNHDA, SQIVND (reference sequence). CDR3 size: 12 residues. V gave up 5 bases and J gave up 4 bases, with 9 bases separating them. The CDR3 region has the DNA TGTGCCAGTAGTGCTGACACTTACGAGCAGTACTTC. Encoded protein: CASSADTYEQYF. The entire variable domain, with the rest obtained from reference TRBV19 and TRBJ2-7, is as follows: DGGITQSPKYLFRKEGQNVTLSCEQNLNHDAMYWYRQDPGQGLRLIYYSQIVNDFQKGDIAEGYSVSREKKESFPLTVTSAQKNPTAFYLCASSADTYEQYFGPGTRLTVT.

The gene calls are TRBV14 and TRBJ1-6; 7 positions agree with TRBD1. This CDR3 spans 14 amino acids. The germline CDR1 and CDR2 sequences are SGHDN and FVKESK. The V segment lost 0 bases and the J segment 10 bases; nucleotides outside the gene matches: 3. The CDR3 protein is CASSQDRGSSPLHF. The DNA for the CDR3 is TGTGCCAGCAGCCAAGACAGGGGGTCGTCACCCCTCCACTTT.

The V and J genes are TRBV11-3 and TRBJ2-2; TRBD1 or TRBD2 may be the D gene (5 bases each). The CDR3 contains 13 residues. The germline V gene has CDR1 SGHNT and CDR2 YENEEA. Deletions cut 5 bases from V and 6 bases from J, with 10 bases between. DNA for the CDR3: TGTGCCAGCAGCCCAGGGAGTCCCGGGGAGCTGTTTTTT. Its protein is CASSPGSPGELFF.

The chain recombines TRBV7-2 with TRBJ2-3, with 13 bases that match TRBD2. The CDR3 is made up of 16 amino acids. The trim removed 4 bases at V and 7 bases at J, leaving 8 bases unmatched. The V gene's germline CDR1 is SGHTA and CDR2 FQGNSA. The CDR3 here is CASSSSGLAGVNTQYF. The DNA for the CDR3 is TGTGCCAGCAGCTCCTCCGGACTAGCGGGAGTGAATACGCAGTATTTT.

The CDR3 loop is CASGGPANYGYTF. CDR3 bases: TGTGCCAGCGGGGGGCCCGCAAACTATGGCTACACCTTC. This chain links TRBV6-6 with TRBJ1-2; D possibly corresponds to TRBD1 (6 bases). Germline V CDR1 and CDR2: MNHNY, SVGAGI (reference sequence). V was trimmed by 8 bases and J by 2 bases, leaving 12 bases between them. This CDR3 region has 13 residues.

The V call is TRBV6-1, the J call TRBJ2-3; D not certain. Trimming pared 2 bases from V and 6 bases from J, leaving 6 bases between. CDR1 and CDR2 from the germline V gene are MNHNS and SASEGT. This CDR3 region has 12 residues. CDR3 in amino acids: CASSEMADTQYF. The CDR3 DNA follows: TGTGCCAGCAGTGAAATGGCCGATACGCAGTATTTT.

This sequence joins TRBV11-2 and TRBJ1-1; no clear D gene. This CDR3 has 15 residues. The V and J ends lost 2 bases and 1 base respectively, with 11 bases between them. From germline, CDR1 is SGHAT and CDR2 FQNNGV. CDR3 amino acids: CASSLKVVANTEAFF. The CDR3 nucleotides read TGTGCCAGCAGCTTAAAGGTGGTAGCGAACACTGAAGCTTTCTTT.

This clone was observed a single time. The V gene is TRBV2, the J gene TRBJ2-5, with 9 bases fitting TRBD1. The end of the DNA is better explained by TRBJ2-7, so the J call may be wrong. This CDR3 has 13 amino acids. CDR1 is SNHLY, CDR2 FYNNEI, per germline. CDR3 DNA sequence: TGTGCCACCAGACCCGACAGGGGGTACGAGCAGTACTTC. Its protein is CATRPDRGYEQYF.

The chain carries TRBV7-9 and TRBJ2-2; 8 bases fit TRBD1. Germline CDR1 SEHNR, CDR2 FQNEAQ (reference sequence). This CDR3 comprises 16 residues. Trimming cost V 1 base and J 2 bases; bases outside gene matches: 3. The CDR3 sequence is CASSLDTGGNTGELFF. CDR3 nucleotide sequence: TGTGCCAGCAGCTTAGACACAGGGGGTAACACCGGGGAGCTGTTTTTT.

The chain couples TRBV29-1 to TRBJ2-1; D call uncertain. Trimming removed 1 base from V and 9 bases from J, with 16 bases in between. CDR1 and CDR2 from the germline V gene are SQVTM and ANQGSEA. The CDR3 runs to 14 residues. The CDR3 here is CSVEGAWTGGEQFF. The CDR3 DNA reads TGCAGCGTTGAAGGTGCATGGACGGGTGGTGAGCAGTTCTTC.

The J gene is TRBJ1-5, the V gene TRBV18, with no clear D. Germline lookup yields CDR1 KGHSH and CDR2 LQKENI. V lost 3 bases to trimming and J lost 0 bases, with 12 bases between them. The CDR3 length is 16 residues. CDR3: CASSPTKAYSNQPQHF. The CDR3 DNA follows: TGTGCCAGCTCACCGACTAAGGCATATAGCAATCAGCCCCAGCATTTT.

J is TRBJ1-1 and V is TRBV11-3, with 8 bases lining up with TRBD1. The germline V gene has CDR1 SGHNT and CDR2 YENEEA. Germline trimming cut 5 bases from V and 1 base from J; bases unmatched to any gene: 6. The CDR3 contains 15 residues. CDR3 DNA: TGTGCCAGCAGCAGGGAACAGGGGGAGAACACTGAAGCTTTCTTT. This encodes CASSREQGENTEAFF.

V is TRBV11-3 and J is TRBJ2-2; 8 nucleotides match TRBD2. The CDR3 totals 16 residues. Trimming took 2 bases from V and 1 from J; bases not matched to a gene: 3. The germline gives CDR1 SGHNT, CDR2 YENEEA. The CDR3 spells CASSLSGSWNTGELFF. In DNA, the CDR3 is TGTGCCAGCAGCTTAAGCGGGAGTTGGAACACCGGGGAGCTGTTTTTT. The full variable domain, with the rest looked up from reference TRBV11-3 and TRBJ2-2, is EAGVVQSPRYKIIEKKQPVAFWCNPISGHNTLYWYLQNLGQGPELLIRYENEEAVDDSQLPKDRFSAERLKGVDSTLKIQPAELGDSAVYLCASSLSGSWNTGELFFGEGSRLTVL.

The table lists this clone with a count of one. The chain is built from TRBV9 and TRBJ2-3, with a tentative D call TRBD2 (6 bases). This CDR3 region has 15 residues. Trimming removed 4 bases at V and 4 bases at J, with 16 bases between. Germline assignment: CDR1 SGDLS and CDR2 YYNGEE. For the CDR3, the DNA is TGTGCCAGCAGCACGCGGGGACTCCCTGCAGATACGCAGTATTTT. It is translated as CASSTRGLPADTQYF. Variable domain in full (rest from reference TRBV9 and TRBJ2-3): DSGVTQTPKHLITATGQRVTLRCSPRSGDLSVYWYQQSLDQGLQFLIQYYNGEERAKGNILERFSAQQFPDLHSELNLSSLELGDSALYFCASSTRGLPADTQYFGPGTRLTVL.

The chain joins TRBV19 to TRBJ2-1, with TRBD2 matching 11 bases. Looked up from germline, CDR1 is LNHDA and CDR2 is SQIVND (reference sequence). The CDR3 is 15 residues long. With V trimmed by 8 bases and J by 7 bases, 10 bases remained unmatched. The CDR3 loop is CASGVAGGHGNEQFF. In DNA form, the CDR3 reads TGTGCCAGTGGGGTAGCGGGGGGGCATGGAAATGAGCAGTTCTTC.

The CDR3 DNA is TGTGCCAGCAAGGCAGAATACGCAACTAATGAAAAACTGTTTTTT. It is translated as CASKAEYATNEKLFF. The rearrangement uses TRBV27 and TRBJ1-4; D gene ambiguous. Germline-derived CDR1 and CDR2 are MNHEY and SMNVEV (reference sequence). The CDR3 has 15 amino acids. Trimming removed 7 bases at V and 0 bases at J, with 12 bases between.

The J gene is TRBJ1-3, the V gene TRBV7-2, with no clear D. Germline assignment: CDR1 SGHTA and CDR2 FQGNSA. The CDR3 covers 14 residues. V lost 4 bases and J 2 bases, leaving 9 bases between the germline ends. The CDR3 DNA reads TGTGCCAGCAGCTCGGGAGTGGCTGGAAACACCATATATTTT. It specifies CASSSGVAGNTIYF.

V is TRBV4-2 and J is TRBJ1-2, with D tentatively TRBD1 (5 bases). This CDR3 contains 15 residues. Trimming removed 4 bases from V and 8 bases from J, with 20 bases in between. The germline V gene encodes CDR1 LGHNA and CDR2 YNFKEQ. This CDR3 reads CASSPRGGGDRGYTF. CDR3 coding DNA: TGTGCCAGCAGCCCCCGGGGTGGGGGAGACAGAGGCTACACCTTC.

The chain has TRBV2 and TRBJ2-5, with D possibly matching TRBD2 (6 bases). Germline-derived CDR1 and CDR2 are SNHLY and FYNNEI. CDR3 size: 13 residues. V lost 1 base, J lost 5 bases, and 8 bases lay in between. CDR3 in DNA: TGTGCCAGCAGTGAAGGGGCGGGGGAGACCCAGTACTTC. Encoded protein: CASSEGAGETQYF.

The chain has TRBV28 and TRBJ2-1; 13 positions match TRBD2. Trimming cost V 6 bases and J 4 bases; bases outside gene matches: 9. The CDR3 consists of 17 residues. The germline V gene encodes CDR1 MDHEN and CDR2 SYDVKM. Here the CDR3 reads CASSFTSGGARYNEQFF. CDR3 coding DNA: TGTGCCAGCAGCTTCACTAGCGGGGGGGCCCGGTACAATGAGCAGTTCTTC.

The J gene is TRBJ1-3, the V gene TRBV7-2; D not resolved. The CDR3 extends over 17 amino acids. The V gene's germline CDR1 is SGHTA and CDR2 FQGNSA. V gave up 3 bases and J gave up 0 bases, with 15 bases separating them. The CDR3 sequence: CASSLRVGRDSGNTIYF. The CDR3 DNA reads TGTGCCAGCAGCTTGCGGGTTGGACGGGACTCTGGAAACACCATATATTTT.

The chain recombines TRBV7-3 with TRBJ1-2, with a tentative D call TRBD1 (5 bases). Germline CDR1 is SGHTA and CDR2 is FQGTGA. V was pared by 4 bases and J by 6 bases, with 15 bases between. CDR3 length: 14 amino acids. This CDR3 is CASSSRGGNDGYTF. Here the CDR3 DNA reads TGTGCCAGCAGCTCCCGGGGGGGAAATGATGGCTACACCTTC. Complete variable domain (other parts from reference TRBV7-3 and TRBJ1-2): GAGVSQTPSNKVTEKGKYVELRCDPISGHTALYWYRQSLGQGPEFLIYFQGTGAADDSGLPNDRFFAVRPEGSVSTLKIQRTERGDSAVYLCASSSRGGNDGYTFGSGTRLTVV.

This chain connects TRBV10-2 to TRBJ2-5; D gene ambiguous. The length of the CDR3 is 10 residues. V lost 7 bases, J lost 5 bases, and 5 bases lay in between. CDR1 is WSHSY, CDR2 SAAADI, per germline. The CDR3 spells CASKRETQYF. In nucleotides, the CDR3 is TGCGCCAGCAAAAGGGAGACCCAGTACTTC.